Listed here are 6 T cell receptor beta chains from one sample, sequenced in a study of T-cell reconstitution after alpha-beta-depleted transplantation in children. A TCRbeta library incorporating unique molecular identifiers was prepared. Via MiXCR, TCRdb re-called the PCR reads, giving one row per CDR3 protein. The sample comprises 700,000 to 950,000 distinct CDR3 sequences, approximately 15% of which are singletons, and approximately 4.5% rests with the top ten. The starting material was PBMCs, mostly from graft donor cells, obtained 360 days after TCRalphabeta/CD19-depleted stem cell transplant. Every receptor here comes from a male patient aged 10-17 years who had a stem cell transplant for acute lymphoblastic leukemia, so the T cells may come from the graft donor.

This clonotype was counted at least ten times. This chain uses TRBV7-9 with TRBJ2-3; D remains unclear. The CDR3 has 12 amino acids. The ends were cut back, 7 bases at V and 2 bases at J, with 7 bases in the middle. CDR1 and CDR2 (germline): SEHNR, FQNEAQ (reference sequence). CDR3 sequence (DNA): TGTGCCAGCAACCAGGTCACAGATACGCAGTATTTT. Translation: CASNQVTDTQYF.

The chain combines TRBV18 with TRBJ1-2; 8 nucleotides line up with TRBD1. After removal of 1 base from V and 2 bases from J, the junction contained 6 bases not matched to a gene. This CDR3 spans 16 amino acids. From germline, CDR1 is KGHSH and CDR2 LQKENI. The CDR3 spells CASSPLQGAGNYGYTF. The CDR3 nucleotides are TGTGCCAGCTCACCACTTCAGGGGGCAGGGAACTATGGCTACACCTTC.

The chain carries TRBV6-1 and TRBJ1-5; 7 bases match TRBD1. The CDR3 is 15 residues long. CDR1 and CDR2 from the germline V gene are MNHNS and SASEGT. The V and J ends lost 5 bases and 1 base, in that order; junction bases with no gene match: 5. CDR3 DNA sequence: TGTGCCAGCAGTACAAAGACAGGGAGCAATCAGCCCCAGCATTTT. Its translation: CASSTKTGSNQPQHF.

In its sample, this clonotype was seen a few times. The chain employs TRBV20-1 and TRBJ2-3; D gene ambiguous. CDR3 length equals 12 residues. Per germline, CDR1 DFQATT and CDR2 SNEGSKA (reference sequence). The V end lost 4 bases, the J end lost 4 bases, and 9 bases lay between the germline ends. This chain's CDR3 is CSATLSADTQYF. CDR3 coding DNA: TGCAGTGCTACCCTCTCCGCAGATACGCAGTATTTT.

The table lists this clonotype with a few counts. The V gene is TRBV20-1, the J gene TRBJ1-1, with D unresolved. In germline, CDR1 is DFQATT, CDR2 SNEGSKA (reference sequence). Trimming stripped 0 bases from V and 0 bases from J, with 17 bases between. The CDR3 runs to 17 residues. The CDR3 region is CSARDQGLSYMNTEAFF. CDR3 nucleotide sequence: TGCAGTGCTAGAGATCAAGGGCTCTCCTACATGAACACTGAAGCTTTCTTT.

This clonotype was counted between two and nine times. The CDR3 is CASSPKRLQGYEQYF. Written as DNA, the CDR3 is TGTGCCAGCAGCCCTAAGAGGCTACAGGGCTACGAGCAGTACTTC. The V gene is TRBV7-8, the J gene TRBJ2-7; possible D gene TRBD1, 6 bases. From germline, CDR1 is SGHVS and CDR2 FQNEAQ. This CDR3 spans 15 amino acids. Trimming stripped 5 bases from V and 3 bases from J, with 17 bases between.